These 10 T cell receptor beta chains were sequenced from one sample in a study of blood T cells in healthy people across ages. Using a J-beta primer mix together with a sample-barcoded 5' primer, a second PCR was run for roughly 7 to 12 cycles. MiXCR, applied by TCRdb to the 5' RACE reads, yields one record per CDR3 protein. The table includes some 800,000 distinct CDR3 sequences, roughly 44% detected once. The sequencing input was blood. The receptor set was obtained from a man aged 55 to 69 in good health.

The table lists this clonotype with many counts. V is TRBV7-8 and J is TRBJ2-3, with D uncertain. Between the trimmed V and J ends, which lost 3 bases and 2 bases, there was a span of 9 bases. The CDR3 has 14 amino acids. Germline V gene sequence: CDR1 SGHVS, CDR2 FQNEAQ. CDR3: CASSLGSSTDTQYF. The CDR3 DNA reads TGTGCCAGCAGCTTGGGCTCCTCCACAGATACGCAGTATTTT.

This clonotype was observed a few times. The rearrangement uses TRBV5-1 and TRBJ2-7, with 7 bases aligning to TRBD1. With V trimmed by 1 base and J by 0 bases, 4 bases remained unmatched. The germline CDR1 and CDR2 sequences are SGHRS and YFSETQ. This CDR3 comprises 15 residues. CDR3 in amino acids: CASSLWDSSSYEQYF. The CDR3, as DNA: TGCGCCAGCAGCTTGTGGGACAGTTCCTCCTACGAGCAGTACTTC.

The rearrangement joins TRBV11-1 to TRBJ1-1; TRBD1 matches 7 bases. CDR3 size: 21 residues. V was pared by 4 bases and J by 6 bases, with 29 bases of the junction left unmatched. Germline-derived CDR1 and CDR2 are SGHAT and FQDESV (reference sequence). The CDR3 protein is CASSSPPFGTGEYMVRAEAFF. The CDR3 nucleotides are TGTGCCAGCAGCTCCCCCCCATTCGGTACAGGGGAGTATATGGTCAGGGCTGAAGCTTTCTTT.

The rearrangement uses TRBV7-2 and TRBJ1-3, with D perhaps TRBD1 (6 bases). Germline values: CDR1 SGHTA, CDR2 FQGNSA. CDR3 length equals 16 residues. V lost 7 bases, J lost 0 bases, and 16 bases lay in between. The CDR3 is CASNSGGASSGNTIYF. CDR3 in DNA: TGTGCCAGCAACTCCGGGGGGGCGAGCTCTGGAAACACCATATATTTT.

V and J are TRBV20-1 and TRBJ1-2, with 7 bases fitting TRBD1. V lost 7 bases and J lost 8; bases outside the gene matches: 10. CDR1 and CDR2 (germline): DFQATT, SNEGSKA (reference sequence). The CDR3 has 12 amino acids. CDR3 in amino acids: CSGLGQRIGYTF. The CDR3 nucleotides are TGCAGTGGCCTGGGACAGCGGATCGGCTACACCTTC.

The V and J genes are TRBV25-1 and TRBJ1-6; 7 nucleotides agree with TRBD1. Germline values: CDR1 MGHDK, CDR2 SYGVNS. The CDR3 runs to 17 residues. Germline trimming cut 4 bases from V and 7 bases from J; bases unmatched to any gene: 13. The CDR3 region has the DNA TGTGCCAGCAGTGGACCGCCCTCCGGGACAGAGAATTCACCCCTCCACTTT. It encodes CASSGPPSGTENSPLHF.

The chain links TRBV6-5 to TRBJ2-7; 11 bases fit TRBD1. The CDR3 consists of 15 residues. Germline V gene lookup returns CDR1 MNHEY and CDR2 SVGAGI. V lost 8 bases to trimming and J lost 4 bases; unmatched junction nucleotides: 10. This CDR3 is CASGARTGGLYEQYF. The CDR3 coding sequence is TGTGCCAGCGGGGCCCGGACAGGGGGCCTATACGAGCAGTACTTC.

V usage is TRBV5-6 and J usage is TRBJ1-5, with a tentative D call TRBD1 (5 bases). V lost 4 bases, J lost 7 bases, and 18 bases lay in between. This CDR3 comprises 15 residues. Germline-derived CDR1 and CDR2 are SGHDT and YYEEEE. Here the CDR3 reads CASSPGTRRGQPQHF. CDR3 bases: TGTGCCAGCAGCCCTGGGACTCGCCGCGGGCAGCCCCAGCATTTT.

The CDR3 bases are TGTGCCAGCGGGGGCGAGTCCTACGAGCAGTACTTC. It yields the protein CASGGESYEQYF. The chain joins TRBV12-3 or TRBV12-4 to TRBJ2-7; maybe TRBD1 (6 bases). The CDR3 runs to 12 residues. Trimming removed 8 bases at V and 1 base at J, with 9 bases between.

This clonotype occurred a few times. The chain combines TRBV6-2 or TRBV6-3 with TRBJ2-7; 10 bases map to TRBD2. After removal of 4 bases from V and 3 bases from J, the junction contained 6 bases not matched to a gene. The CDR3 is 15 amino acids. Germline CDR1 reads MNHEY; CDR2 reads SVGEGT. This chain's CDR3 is CASSFRLAGIYEQYF. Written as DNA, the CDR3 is TGTGCCAGCAGTTTCCGACTAGCGGGTATCTACGAGCAGTACTTC.